Listed here are 26 T cell receptor beta chains from one sample, sequenced in a study of Ad26.COV2.S vaccination and SARS-CoV-2 variants. The sample's treatment: around 19 received Ad26.COV2.S at low or high dose, single or two shots; 5 received placebo; per-sample allocation not given. After the first vaccine or placebo injection, samples were drawn on day 63. Sequencing was performed with immunoSEQ multiplex PCR; in TCRdb, only in-frame clones are kept and a portion is missing. This sample has about 330,000 clones; roughly 90% occur once, and the top ten carry around 5.5%. Sequencing used peripheral blood, obtained in a trial of Ad26.COV2.S vaccine versus placebo. These receptor sequences come from a person aged 18-60 years who received the Ad26.COV2.S COVID-19 vaccine or a placebo.

The V and J genes are TRBV19 and TRBJ1-2, with TRBD1 as a possible D gene (5 bases). CDR3 length: 14 amino acids. Trimming stripped 3 bases from V and 4 bases from J, with 12 bases between. CDR1 LNHDA and CDR2 SQIVND come from the germline V gene (reference sequence). CDR3 in amino acids: CASSILGGPYGYTF. In nucleotides, the CDR3 is TGTGCCAGTAGTATCCTGGGGGGACCCTATGGCTACACCTTC.

The rearrangement links TRBV6-5 to TRBJ2-1; 8 nucleotides agree with TRBD2. Germline CDR1 and CDR2: MNHEY and SVGAGI. Unmatched junction bases numbered 5, after V lost 7 bases and J lost 6 bases. CDR3 length: 13 residues. This CDR3 is CASTSGWANEQFF. The DNA of the CDR3 is TGTGCCAGCACTAGCGGGTGGGCCAATGAGCAGTTCTTC.

The chain couples TRBV7-2 to TRBJ2-7, with D tentatively TRBD1 (5 bases). The CDR3 loop spans 13 amino acids. Germline CDR1 SGHTA, CDR2 FQGNSA. V was shortened by 5 bases and J by 2 bases, with 10 bases between the two germline ends. The CDR3 nucleotides read TGTGCCAGCAGCATCAGGGCCCCCTACGAGCAGTACTTC. Translated, it gives CASSIRAPYEQYF.

This clone showed up just once. The rearrangement uses TRBV4-1 and TRBJ1-1, with 9 bases that match TRBD1. The CDR3 covers 16 residues. Unmatched junction bases numbered 10, after V lost 5 bases and J lost 3 bases. Germline V CDR1 and CDR2: MGHRA, YSYEKL. The CDR3 coding sequence is TGCGCCAGCAGCTTTACAGGGGGCGACTTTGACACTGAAGCTTTCTTT. Amino acid sequence: CASSFTGGDFDTEAFF.

This chain links TRBV18 with TRBJ1-6; possible D gene TRBD1, 6 bases. CDR3 size: 17 residues. Germline V CDR1 and CDR2: KGHSH, LQKENI. The V gene lost 3 bases and the J gene lost 0 bases, with 12 bases spanning the gap. The CDR3 loop reads CASSPITGSSYNSPLHF. CDR3 DNA: TGTGCCAGCTCACCCATAACAGGGAGCTCCTATAATTCACCCCTCCACTTT.

This rearrangement joins TRBV11-2 to TRBJ2-5; possibly TRBD1 for D (5 bases). Germline V CDR1 and CDR2: SGHAT, FQNNGV. The V end was cut by 6 bases, the J end by 0 bases, with 11 bases between. CDR3 length equals 14 residues. The DNA of the CDR3 is TGTGCCAGCAGTGGACAATACTACCAAGAGACCCAGTACTTC. Encoded protein: CASSGQYYQETQYF.

This sequence joins TRBV6-2 or TRBV6-3 and TRBJ1-5; 7 nucleotides agree with TRBD1. With V trimmed by 5 bases and J by 3 bases, 7 bases remained unmatched. Germline CDR1 reads MNHEY; CDR2 reads SVGEGT. The CDR3 runs 15 residues. CDR3 region: CASSARGLHNQPQHF. The CDR3 nucleotides read TGTGCCAGCAGTGCAAGGGGGCTACACAATCAGCCCCAGCATTTT.

The rearrangement links TRBV14 to TRBJ2-2, with 9 bases matching TRBD2. V dropped 6 bases and J dropped 4; count of bases not matched to a gene: 3. CDR1 is SGHDN and CDR2 is FVKESK in the germline V gene. The CDR3 runs to 14 residues. CDR3 loop: CASSSGGPTGELFF. CDR3 bases: TGTGCCAGCAGTAGCGGGGGCCCCACCGGGGAGCTGTTTTTT.

CDR3 nucleotide sequence: TGTGCCAGCAGTTACTCGAGGGGCTCTGGAAACACCATATATTTT. Protein: CASSYSRGSGNTIYF. The genes are TRBV6-5 and TRBJ1-3; weak D call: TRBD1 (5 bases). Germline-derived CDR1 and CDR2 are MNHEY and SVGAGI. Trimming cost V 0 bases and J 0 bases, with 6 bases left between them. This CDR3 spans 15 amino acids.

The chain joins TRBV6-5 to TRBJ1-5, with D maybe TRBD1 (5 bases). With 6 bases removed from V and 4 bases from J, the gap between germline ends came to 16 bases. Germline lookup yields CDR1 MNHEY and CDR2 SVGAGI. The CDR3 has 15 amino acids. The CDR3: CASSSLSGGNQPQHF. CDR3 in DNA: TGTGCCAGCAGCTCCCTCTCTGGGGGGAATCAGCCCCAGCATTTT.

This clone was counted a few times. This rearrangement joins TRBV19 to TRBJ1-6; D remains ambiguous. The CDR3 extends over 15 amino acids. Deletions cut 5 bases from V and 7 bases from J, with 15 bases between. Germline values: CDR1 LNHDA, CDR2 SQIVND (reference sequence). Written as DNA, the CDR3 is TGTGCCAGTAGTTCTGGACCGGGAAGGAATTCACCCCTCCACTTT. Encoded protein: CASSSGPGRNSPLHF.

V is TRBV7-9 and J is TRBJ2-5; TRBD2 might be the D (6 bases). CDR1 and CDR2 (germline): SEHNR, FQNEAQ (reference sequence). There are 14 residues in the CDR3. Trimming left V 5 bases short and J 2 bases short, with 12 bases between. CDR3: CASSRGADQETQYF. The CDR3 DNA follows: TGTGCCAGCAGCCGCGGGGCAGATCAAGAGACCCAGTACTTC.

The chain's CDR3 is CAWSGQGLGYTF. The CDR3 DNA follows: TGTGCCTGGAGTGGCCAAGGGTTAGGCTACACCTTC. The gene calls are TRBV30 and TRBJ1-2; the D is unclear. The ends were cut back, 1 base at V and 8 bases at J, with 11 bases in the middle. Germline-derived CDR1 and CDR2 are GTSNPN and SVGIG (reference sequence). The CDR3 is 12 amino acids.

V and J are TRBV15 and TRBJ2-3; D call uncertain. The germline gives CDR1 LNHNV, CDR2 YYDKDF (reference sequence). V shed 4 bases and J shed 5 bases, with 10 bases lying between them. This CDR3 has 13 amino acids. This CDR3 reads CATSNSWRDTQYF. The DNA for the CDR3 is TGTGCCACCAGCAATAGCTGGAGAGATACGCAGTATTTT.

The V call is TRBV11-3, the J call TRBJ2-3, with 9 nucleotides matching TRBD1. The CDR3 has 15 residues. With V trimmed by 8 bases and J by 1 base, 7 bases remained unmatched. Per germline, CDR1 SGHNT and CDR2 YENEEA. The CDR3 is CASAKTGGGTDTQYF. As DNA, the CDR3 is TGTGCCAGCGCTAAGACAGGGGGGGGCACAGATACGCAGTATTTT.

This clone appeared once. The CDR3 bases are TGTGCCAGTAGTATCCTCGGGCCGGGGGCGGTCATTGGTAGGGAAAAACTGTTTTTT. Its protein product is CASSILGPGAVIGREKLFF. The V call is TRBV19, the J call TRBJ1-4; possible D gene TRBD1, 6 bases. V was clipped by 3 bases and J by 8 bases, with 28 bases between them. Germline loops: CDR1 LNHDA, CDR2 SQIVND (reference sequence). The CDR3 contains 19 residues.

This chain connects TRBV2 to TRBJ2-3, with 7 positions matching TRBD1. Trimming at V came to 1 base and at J to 2 bases, leaving 0 bases not matched to a gene. Germline values: CDR1 SNHLY, CDR2 FYNNEI. CDR3 length equals 14 residues. CDR3 sequence (DNA): TGTGCCAGCAGTGAAGAGGGGGCCACAGATACGCAGTATTTT. Translated, it gives CASSEEGATDTQYF.

The genes are TRBV5-1 and TRBJ2-3, with TRBD2 identical over 11 bases. The V and J ends lost 5 bases and 4 bases, in that order; junction bases with no gene match: 9. This CDR3 spans 16 amino acids. The germline V gene has CDR1 SGHRS and CDR2 YFSETQ. The CDR3 sequence is CASSSVLAGDADTQYF. CDR3 nucleotide sequence: TGCGCCAGCAGTTCCGTACTAGCGGGAGATGCAGATACGCAGTATTTT.

This clone was seen only once. The J gene is TRBJ1-1, the V gene TRBV10-3, with D hard to call. CDR3 length: 14 amino acids. V lost 3 bases, J lost 2 bases, and 10 bases lay in between. Germline lookup yields CDR1 ENHRY and CDR2 SYGVKD. The CDR3 sequence: CAISESGTNTEAFF. The CDR3 bases are TGTGCCATCAGTGAATCCGGCACTAACACTGAAGCTTTCTTT.

V is TRBV18 and J is TRBJ1-2; maybe TRBD1 (6 bases). The length of the CDR3 is 13 residues. V was cut by 5 bases and J by 7 bases, with 14 bases left in between. Germline lookup yields CDR1 KGHSH and CDR2 LQKENI. The CDR3 loop reads CASSGRQEGGYTF. The DNA of the CDR3 is TGTGCCAGCTCAGGCCGACAGGAAGGTGGCTACACCTTC.

This chain connects TRBV7-9 to TRBJ2-3; the match to TRBD2 covers 8 bases. Looked up from germline, CDR1 is SEHNR and CDR2 is FQNEAQ (reference sequence). Trimming at V came to 1 base and at J to 3 bases, leaving 3 bases not matched to a gene. The CDR3 runs to 15 residues. The CDR3, as DNA: TGTGCCAGCAGCTTAGGACTAGCGATTACAGATACGCAGTATTTT. It specifies CASSLGLAITDTQYF.

The genes are TRBV5-1 and TRBJ1-2; D may be TRBD1 (6 bases). Trimming removed 4 bases from V and 4 bases from J, with 17 bases in between. CDR3 length equals 15 residues. Germline CDR1 is SGHRS and CDR2 is YFSETQ. The CDR3 protein is CASSTGTRDFYGYTF. CDR3 nucleotide sequence: TGCGCCAGCAGCACCGGGACAAGGGATTTCTATGGCTACACCTTC.

This chain connects TRBV20-1 to TRBJ2-1; no reliable D call. Per germline, CDR1 DFQATT and CDR2 SNEGSKA (reference sequence). The CDR3 totals 13 residues. Trimming took off 3 bases at V and 7 bases at J, with 13 bases between the two ends. DNA of the CDR3: TGCAGTGCTAGTACCTCGGAGTTAAATGAGCAGTTCTTC. Its protein is CSASTSELNEQFF.

The chain employs TRBV29-1 and TRBJ2-3, with 8 bases lining up with TRBD1. V was pared by 4 bases and J by 4 bases, with 7 bases of the junction left unmatched. The CDR3 spans 14 residues. Germline loops: CDR1 SQVTM, CDR2 ANQGSEA. The CDR3 is CSVALGQESDTQYF. CDR3 DNA: TGCAGCGTTGCCTTGGGACAGGAATCAGATACGCAGTATTTT.

The DNA of the CDR3 is TGCGCCAGCAGCCAAGATTGGGAGGGCGGGGAGCTGTTTTTT. This encodes CASSQDWEGGELFF. This sequence joins TRBV4-3 and TRBJ2-2; 7 bases fit TRBD2. Germline V lookup: CDR1 LGHNA, CDR2 YSLEER. The CDR3 is 14 residues long. Trimming cost V 0 bases and J 7 bases; bases outside gene matches: 2.

V and J are TRBV27 and TRBJ2-3; no reliable D call. Germline lookup yields CDR1 MNHEY and CDR2 SMNVEV (reference sequence). Trimming took off 1 base at V and 4 bases at J, with 9 bases between the two ends. The CDR3 spans 14 residues. The CDR3 sequence: CASSLLSSADTQYF. CDR3 DNA: TGTGCCAGCAGTTTATTATCGTCCGCAGATACGCAGTATTTT.